This T cell receptor beta chain was retrieved from a study of blood T cell repertoires in COVID-19. Study details: PBMCs, B-cell-depleted T cells, or T cells provided the cDNA or gDNA that made up the material.

Under the authors' procedure: Nucleated cell number was recorded as an estimate derived from reference gene primer amplification. Assay used: immunoSEQ multiplex PCR; TCRdb lists only in-frame clones, some missing. That table furnishes V, J and clone size, whereas the DNA furnished D and trimming. The data show roughly 250,000 clones, with over 75% seen just once and 2% to 3% held by the top ten. At least ten counts were recorded for this clone. Clinical history as reported by participants underpinned cohort assignment. Cohort 3 recovery required two negative PCRs, clearance, or symptom resolution. The receptor was isolated from a woman between 18 and 29 years old who had recovered from COVID-19. Sequencing input: PBMCs or T cells enriched from blood (not recorded which).

The CDR3 DNA reads as TGCGCCAGCAGCCACCCTGGACTAGCGGGGGGGCCTGGCAAAGAGACCCAGTACTTC. Translation: CASSHPGLAGGPGKETQYF. The chain employs TRBV4-1 and TRBJ2-5; 15 nucleotides match TRBD2. V was clipped by 3 bases and J by 3 bases; unmatched bases: 11. Germline V gene sequence: CDR1 MGHRA, CDR2 YSYEKL. This CDR3 comprises 19 residues.